What follows is one TCR beta chain and its context. The naive CD8 fraction comprised CD45RO-negative cells positively selected for CCR7 and excluded terminally differentiated effector memory CD45RA+ cells. These data come from a study of shared clonotypes between healthy human individuals. Across the whole study: Two women and a few men aged 18 to 49 served as donors.

This CDR3 has 11 amino acids. Trimming took 5 bases from V and 6 from J, leaving 6 bases between them. Germline assignment: CDR1 LNHDA and CDR2 SQIVND (reference sequence). Clones were read by immunoSEQ multiplex PCR, and TCRdb kept only the in-frame ones, dropping some. The sample includes hundreds of thousands of clones, approximately 96% of them seen just once. Sequenced: naive CD8+ T cells sorted from blood. The source is a man younger than 45 in good health. The chain recombines TRBV19 with TRBJ2-3; D ambiguous. CDR3 region: CASSATDTQYF. CDR3 coding DNA: TGTGCCAGTAGTGCCACCGATACGCAGTATTTT.